The T cell receptor beta chain described here comes from a study of shared clonotypes between healthy human individuals. Genomic DNA of each subset was evenly split across several immunoSEQ plates. The authors' processing: ImmunoSEQ only sent back junction sequences with no quality scores, so filtering was done differently. The repertoire was sequenced with immunoSEQ multiplex PCR; TCRdb's copy has only in-frame clones and lacks some. D and trimming come from the DNA, and the V and J calls and clone size come from that table. This table holds roughly 1,500,000 clones, about 98% found once. V shed 1 base, J shed 14 bases, and the junction held 5 bases outside the gene matches. The CDR3 runs to 12 residues. Germline V gene sequence: CDR1 SGHNT, CDR2 YYREEE (reference sequence).

The J gene is TRBJ2-3, the V gene TRBV5-4, with TRBD2 identical over 9 bases. The sequence came from a man aged 25-45 years in good health. The sample was naive CD4+ T cells sorted from blood. Subset noted: CD45RA+ positively selected. The CDR3 region is CASSLTSGYTYF. The DNA for the CDR3 is TGTGCCAGCAGCTTGACTAGCGGGTATACGTATTTT.